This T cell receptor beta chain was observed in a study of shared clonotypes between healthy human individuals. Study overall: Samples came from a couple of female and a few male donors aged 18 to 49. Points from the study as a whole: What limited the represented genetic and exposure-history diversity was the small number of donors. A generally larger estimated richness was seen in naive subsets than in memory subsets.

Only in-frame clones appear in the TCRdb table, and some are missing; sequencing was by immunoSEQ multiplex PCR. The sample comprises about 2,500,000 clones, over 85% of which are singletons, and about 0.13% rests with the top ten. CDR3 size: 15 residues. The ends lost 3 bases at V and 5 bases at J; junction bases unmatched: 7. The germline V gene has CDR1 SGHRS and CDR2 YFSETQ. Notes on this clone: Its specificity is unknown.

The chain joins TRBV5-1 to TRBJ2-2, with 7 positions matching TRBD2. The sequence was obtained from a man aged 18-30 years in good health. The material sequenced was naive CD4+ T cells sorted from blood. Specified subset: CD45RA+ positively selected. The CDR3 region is CASSSSSSGTGELFF. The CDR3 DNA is TGCGCCAGCAGCTCCTCAAGTAGCGGGACCGGGGAGCTGTTTTTT. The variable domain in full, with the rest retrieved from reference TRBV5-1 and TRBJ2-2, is KAGVTQTPRYLIKTRGQQVTLSCSPISGHRSVSWYQQTPGQGLQFLFEYFSETQRNKGNFPGRFSGRQFSNSRSEMNVSTLELGDSALYLCASSSSSSGTGELFFGEGSRLTVL.